This is a list of T cell receptor beta chains from one sample in a study of blood T cells in healthy people across ages. TCRdb reprocessed the 5' RACE reads via MiXCR and lists one record per CDR3 protein. In the table there are roughly 900,000 distinct CDR3 sequences, around 48% of which are singletons. The sequencing input was blood. These TCRs come from a man under 40 in good health. Both conserved end residues are part of each CDR3. A D gene is named only where the DNA matches it firmly. Expanded clones are given a class, and other clones once, few, many or no size at all.

J gene: TRBJ2-1; clone size: NA; D gene: NA; V gene: TRBV7-9; CDR3 protein: CASSFAELGQFF; CDR3 DNA: TGTGCCAGCAGCTTCGCCGAACTGGGGCAGTTCTTC
J gene: TRBJ2-2; clone size: NA; D gene: NA; V gene: TRBV11-2; CDR3 protein: CASSLDLADVPSSEGELFF; CDR3 DNA: TGTGCCAGCAGCTTAGATCTGGCCGACGTACCTTCGTCCGAGGGGGAGCTGTTTTTT
J gene: TRBJ2-3; clone size: many; D gene: NA; V gene: TRBV29-1; CDR3 protein: CSVLADTQYF; CDR3 DNA: TGCAGCGTCCTCGCAGATACGCAGTATTTT
J gene: TRBJ2-7; clone size: NA; D gene: NA; V gene: TRBV5-1; CDR3 protein: CASTRESLNEQYF; CDR3 DNA: TGCGCCAGCACACGGGAGTCTCTGAACGAGCAGTACTTC
J gene: TRBJ1-2; clone size: NA; D gene: TRBD1; V gene: TRBV13; CDR3 protein: CASSLGSDRGEGYTF; CDR3 DNA: TGTGCCAGCAGCTTAGGCTCTGACAGGGGAGAAGGCTACACCTTC
J gene: TRBJ2-7; clone size: few; D gene: NA; V gene: TRBV15; CDR3 protein: CATSRVARSYEQYF; CDR3 DNA: TGTGCCACCAGCAGAGTCGCCAGGTCCTACGAGCAGTACTTC
J gene: TRBJ2-6; clone size: many; D gene: NA; V gene: TRBV7-9; CDR3 protein: CASSSFVSGANVLTF; CDR3 DNA: TGTGCCAGCAGTAGCTTCGTATCTGGGGCCAACGTCCTGACTTTC
J gene: TRBJ1-2; clone size: NA; D gene: TRBD1; V gene: TRBV12-3/TRBV12-4; CDR3 protein: CASSPGQGLFNYGYTF; CDR3 DNA: TGTGCCAGCAGTCCGGGACAGGGACTTTTTAACTATGGCTACACCTTC
J gene: TRBJ2-6; clone size: few; D gene: NA; V gene: TRBV2; CDR3 protein: CASSASGVAVSGANVLTF; CDR3 DNA: TGTGCCAGCAGTGCATCAGGCGTCGCCGTCTCTGGGGCCAACGTCCTGACTTTC
J gene: TRBJ2-3; clone size: NA; D gene: TRBD2; V gene: TRBV24-1; CDR3 protein: CATSDTPGGRGDTQYF; CDR3 DNA: TGTGCCACCAGTGATACGCCGGGGGGGCGTGGAGATACGCAGTATTTT
J gene: TRBJ2-2; clone size: NA; D gene: NA; V gene: TRBV4-1; CDR3 protein: CASSHRDRQVTGELFF; CDR3 DNA: TGCGCCAGCAGCCACCGAGACAGGCAGGTCACCGGGGAGCTGTTTTTT
J gene: TRBJ1-2; clone size: NA; D gene: NA; V gene: TRBV5-5; CDR3 protein: CASSLETGYNAGYTF; CDR3 DNA: TGTGCCAGCAGCTTGGAGACGGGATACAATGCAGGCTACACCTTC
J gene: TRBJ2-7; clone size: few; D gene: TRBD2; V gene: TRBV14; CDR3 protein: CASSQGLSGGIYEQYF; CDR3 DNA: TGTGCCAGCAGCCAAGGCCTTAGCGGGGGGATCTACGAGCAGTACTTC
J gene: TRBJ1-2; clone size: NA; D gene: TRBD1; V gene: TRBV7-9; CDR3 protein: CASSWTSGGGYTF; CDR3 DNA: TGTGCCAGCAGCTGGACCTCAGGGGGCGGCTACACCTTC
J gene: TRBJ2-1; clone size: many; D gene: TRBD1; V gene: TRBV12-3/TRBV12-4; CDR3 protein: CASISRGQGLDEQFF; CDR3 DNA: TGTGCCAGCATATCAAGGGGACAGGGTCTAGATGAGCAGTTCTTC
J gene: TRBJ2-7; clone size: few; D gene: TRBD1; V gene: TRBV29-1; CDR3 protein: CSGGQGHSYEQYF; CDR3 DNA: TGCAGCGGGGGACAGGGGCACTCCTACGAGCAGTACTTC
J gene: TRBJ1-1; clone size: NA; D gene: TRBD1; V gene: TRBV27; CDR3 protein: CASSLWTGEEAFF; CDR3 DNA: TGTGCCAGCAGTTTATGGACAGGGGAGGAAGCTTTCTTT
J gene: TRBJ1-6; clone size: NA; D gene: TRBD1; V gene: TRBV6-2/TRBV6-3; CDR3 protein: CASRPGQGVRRSPLHF; CDR3 DNA: TGTGCCAGCAGGCCGGGACAGGGGGTTCGGCGGTCACCCCTCCACTTT
J gene: TRBJ1-2; clone size: few; D gene: TRBD1; V gene: TRBV28; CDR3 protein: CASSSKLGQGYGYTF; CDR3 DNA: TGTGCCAGCAGTTCCAAATTGGGACAGGGCTATGGCTACACCTTC
J gene: TRBJ2-7; clone size: NA; D gene: NA; V gene: TRBV6-1; CDR3 protein: CATGGTATYEQYF; CDR3 DNA: TGTGCCACCGGAGGGACGGCTACCTACGAGCAGTACTTC
J gene: TRBJ2-7; clone size: NA; D gene: NA; V gene: TRBV5-1; CDR3 protein: CASSLSPQVSEQYF; CDR3 DNA: TGCGCCAGCAGCCTCAGCCCCCAGGTGAGCGAGCAGTACTTC
J gene: TRBJ1-1; clone size: NA; D gene: NA; V gene: TRBV7-9; CDR3 protein: CASSLAGRENTEAFF; CDR3 DNA: TGTGCCAGCAGCTTAGCCGGGCGGGAGAACACTGAAGCTTTCTTT
J gene: TRBJ1-5; clone size: NA; D gene: NA; V gene: TRBV18; CDR3 protein: CASSNTGSNQPQHF; CDR3 DNA: TGTGCCAGCTCAAACACAGGTAGCAATCAGCCCCAGCATTTT
J gene: TRBJ1-2; clone size: many; D gene: NA; V gene: TRBV2; CDR3 protein: CASRRTEYGYTF; CDR3 DNA: TGTGCCAGCAGAAGGACAGAGTATGGCTACACCTTC
J gene: TRBJ2-7; clone size: few; D gene: NA; V gene: TRBV10-3; CDR3 protein: CATGGAYEQYF; CDR3 DNA: TGTGCCACAGGTGGAGCCTACGAGCAGTACTTC
J gene: TRBJ2-4; clone size: NA; D gene: NA; V gene: TRBV7-2; CDR3 protein: CACSVERPLAKNIQYF; CDR3 DNA: TGTGCCTGCAGCGTCGAACGCCCCTTGGCCAAAAACATTCAGTACTTC
J gene: TRBJ2-1; clone size: few; D gene: TRBD2; V gene: TRBV9; CDR3 protein: CASSTTPLAGDLEQFF; CDR3 DNA: TGTGCCAGCAGCACGACCCCCCTAGCGGGGGATCTTGAGCAGTTCTTC
J gene: TRBJ1-1; clone size: few; D gene: NA; V gene: TRBV4-1; CDR3 protein: CASSQLGDTEAFF; CDR3 DNA: TGCGCCAGCAGCCAGCTAGGTGACACTGAAGCTTTCTTT
J gene: TRBJ1-3; clone size: many; D gene: NA; V gene: TRBV9; CDR3 protein: CASSEDGGNTIYF; CDR3 DNA: TGTGCCAGCAGCGAAGACGGCGGAAACACCATATATTTT
J gene: TRBJ2-7; clone size: once; D gene: TRBD1; V gene: TRBV20-1; CDR3 protein: CSARDPRGLTYEQYF; CDR3 DNA: TGCAGTGCTAGAGACCCGAGGGGGCTAACCTACGAGCAGTACTTC